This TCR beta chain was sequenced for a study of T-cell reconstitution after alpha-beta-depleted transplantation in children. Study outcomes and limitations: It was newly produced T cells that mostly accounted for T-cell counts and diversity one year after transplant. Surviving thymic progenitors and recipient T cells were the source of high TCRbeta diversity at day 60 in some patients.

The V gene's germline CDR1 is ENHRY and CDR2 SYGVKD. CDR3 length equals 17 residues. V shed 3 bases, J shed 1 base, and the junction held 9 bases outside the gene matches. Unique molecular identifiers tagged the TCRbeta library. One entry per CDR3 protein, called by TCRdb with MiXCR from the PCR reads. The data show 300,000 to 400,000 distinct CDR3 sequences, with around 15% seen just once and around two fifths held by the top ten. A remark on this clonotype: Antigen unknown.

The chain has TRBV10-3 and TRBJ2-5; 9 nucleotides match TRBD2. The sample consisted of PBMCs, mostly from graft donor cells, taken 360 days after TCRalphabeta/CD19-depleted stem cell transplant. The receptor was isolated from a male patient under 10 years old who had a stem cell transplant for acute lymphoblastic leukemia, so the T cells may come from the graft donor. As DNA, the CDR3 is TGTGCCATCAGTGAAGGCCTAGCGGGACCATTCCAAGAGACCCAGTACTTC. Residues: CAISEGLAGPFQETQYF.